This record looks at one T cell receptor beta chain sequence and its context. There is no known antigen for this receptor. One base away there is no much larger clone; base qualities are not given. Trimming costs V 4 bases and J 2 bases, and their ends lie 7 bases apart. The CDR3 holds 12 amino acids from the cysteine to the phenylalanine. Kept here is only the CDR3 DNA, which spans 36 bases and is read in frame from base 1. From the germline V gene, CDR1 is SQVTM and CDR2 is ANQGSEA. This specimen belongs to a study of blood T cell repertoires in COVID-19 (TCRdb year 2020). Some background on the complete study: Samples from collaborators originated in the United States, Italy and Spain and spanned both the acute and convalescent phases of COVID-19. The material from the prospective study consisted of cDNA or gDNA derived from T cells, B-cell-depleted T cells, or PBMCs. The dataset comprised deeply sampled blood TCRbeta repertoires from subjects exposed to, actively infected with, or recovered from COVID-19. The repertoires were released in a freely available public database intended as a resource for research on the immune response to SARS-CoV-2. Samples came from the ongoing ImmuneRACE study (first 160 participants) plus 1,254 subjects from 6 global collaborators. The sample metadata nearly always contained a de-identified subject ID, COVID-19 status, age in years and sex. HLA class I and class II types, where available, came from metadata supplied by the sample provider rather than from assay-based typing.

What the authors observed across the whole study: The amount of clinical and demographic metadata varied by source and participant and was provided uncurated.

The immunoSEQ Assay, a bias-controlled multiplex PCR, was used to amplify TCRbeta CDR3 regions from genomic DNA. Regarding the original processing steps: The number of nucleated cells in each sample was estimated from the amplification of reference gene primers within the assay. To quantify the absolute abundance of each unique TCRbeta CDR3 rearrangement, sequence reads were collapsed and filtered. Productive Simpson clonality was computed per sample as the square root of Simpson's diversity index over productive rearrangements. TCRdb re-hosts the immuneACCESS table, in-frame sequences only. Its copies lack some clones; in the studies checked, an unresolved V gene accounts for under half of them, and the cause for the rest is not known. Clonal size and the V and J genes are those of that table, whereas D and trimming came from the DNA. The sample contains under 120,000 clones, 75% to 90% of them found a single time. The ten biggest clones cover 32% of the sample.

The collaborating institutions used their own protocols to collect whole blood in K2EDTA tubes. For TCRbeta analysis, collaborators shipped samples as frozen whole blood, isolated PBMCs, or DNA extracted from either of those sample types. The sequence links TRBV29-1 to TRBJ2-3; a tentative D call is TRBD2 (5 bases match). Sequenced input: peripheral blood. This TCR derives from a woman aged 80 or over with acute or convalescent COVID-19. In nucleotide form, the sequence is TGCAGCGTTGCCGGGATCACAGATACGCAGTATTTT. This translates into CSVAGITDTQYF.